Sequencing of this TCR beta chain was carried out in a study of blood T cell repertoires in COVID-19. The CDR3 has 13 amino acids. V lost 2 bases and J 11 bases, leaving 15 bases between the germline ends. Germline values: CDR1 SGHNT, CDR2 YYREEE (reference sequence). Study members were between roughly 18 and 100 years old and lived in 20 to 25 US regions. Participants were placed into cohorts based on the clinical history they reported. Original processing methods: For nucleated cells, counts were estimated from reference gene primer amplification. The assay was immunoSEQ multiplex PCR, and TCRdb's table has in-frame clones only and misses some. For V, J and clone size, that table is used; D and trimming come from the DNA. The repertoire holds around 160,000 clones, with 75% to 90% as singletons.

V and J are TRBV5-4 and TRBJ2-3; D is unresolved. What was sequenced was PBMCs or T cells enriched from blood (not recorded which). The receptor comes from a woman aged 55-69 years who had recovered from COVID-19. The CDR3 reads CASSFSSADQQYF. The CDR3 DNA follows: TGTGCCAGCAGCTTCTCTTCGGCGGATCAGCAGTATTTT.